This TCR beta chain was found in a study of T cell repertoires in cytomegalovirus infection. For the study at large: TCR beta signatures that were public indicated CMV infection and matching HLA type.

V was shortened by 9 bases and J by 0 bases, with 15 bases between the two germline ends. The CDR3 is 15 amino acids. Germline CDR1 and CDR2: MNHEY and SMNVEV (reference sequence). In this sample, this clonotype turned up a few times. Antigen: not known. Findings and limits, study-wide: Cumulative public TCR beta family frequency identified CMV carriers with the relevant HLA. Across the ex vivo response, the dominant clonotypes were HLA-C-restricted CMV-specific TCR beta clonotypes.

TCRdb independently ran MiXCR on the reads; one entry per CDR3 protein. The sample gives approximately 110,000 distinct CDR3 sequences, less than 30% of which show up once; about three quarters is in the top ten. Sequencing used CD8+ T cells from cultured PBMCs, obtained from culture after CMV antigen stimulation. The chain joins TRBV27 to TRBJ1-5; no reliable D call. This TCR was sampled from a human donor in good health (CMV status not recorded). Some clones in this sample may be carry-over from other donors' samples. DNA of the CDR3: TGTGCCAGTAACGTATGGGGAGGTAGCAATCAGCCCCAGCATTTT. It specifies CASNVWGGSNQPQHF.